The clone carrying this T cell receptor beta chain was seen a few times. The antigen is undetermined. This sample was taken from a study of Ad26.COV2.S vaccination and SARS-CoV-2 variants. Study in general: In the study, Ad26.COV2.S was injected intramuscularly once, or twice 56 days apart.

TCRdb keeps only in-frame clones here, not all; method: immunoSEQ multiplex PCR. The sample contains about 680,000 clones, 89% of which appear only once. Trimming removed 7 bases at V and 7 bases at J, with 19 bases between. The germline V gene encodes CDR1 GTSNPN and CDR2 SVGIG (reference sequence). The CDR3 is 14 amino acids. Treatment defined: roughly 19 received Ad26.COV2.S at low or high dose, single or two shots; roughly five received placebo; per-sample allocation not given. Samples were taken on day 63 after the first vaccine or placebo injection. Study-level findings and limits: People given the vaccine had a wider spike-specific TCR breadth than placebo recipients did.

V is TRBV30 and J is TRBJ1-4; no firm D call. The origin of this receptor is a person aged 18 to 65 who received the Ad26.COV2.S COVID-19 vaccine or a placebo. The sample consisted of peripheral blood, taken in a trial of Ad26.COV2.S vaccine versus placebo. This chain's CDR3 is CAYLGSGFSEKLFF. In nucleotides, the CDR3 is TGTGCCTACCTCGGTTCGGGGTTTAGTGAAAAACTGTTTTTT.